The clone carrying this T cell receptor beta chain was detected once. Its specificity is unknown. This sample is drawn from a study of cytomegalovirus exposure and HLA in healthy donors. This CDR3 region has 13 residues. The junction had 8 bases not matched to a gene; V was cut back by 8 bases and J by 5 bases. Germline values: CDR1 MNHEY, CDR2 SMNVEV (reference sequence). General observations from the study: 16,951 TCR beta sequences were associated with HLA alleles at 0.05 false discovery rate in a later analysis.

13 Jbeta primers and 60 Vbeta primers were used for the PCR. Measured with immunoSEQ multiplex PCR; TCRdb has only the in-frame clones, and not every one. The sample lists around 120,000 clones, about 75% occurring once. The TCR sequence derives from a man in his 60s in good health and CMV-seropositive. The sample taken for sequencing was PBMCs. V and J are TRBV27 and TRBJ2-7, with 8 positions matching TRBD1. The CDR3: CASGGQEKNEQYF. The CDR3 DNA follows: TGTGCCAGCGGGGGACAGGAGAAGAACGAGCAGTACTTC.